One sample yielded the 17 T cell receptor beta chains listed below, sequenced in a study of T cell responses to AZD1222 COVID-19 vaccine. The method was immunoSEQ multiplex PCR; TCRdb's version includes in-frame clones alone and lacks a portion of them. The table lists over 100,000 clones, roughly nine tenths of them singletons. This material consisted of peripheral blood, taken on day 0 of AZD1222 vaccination. The receptors originated from an adult in good health.

The chain carries TRBV7-9 and TRBJ2-5; D is possibly TRBD1 or TRBD2 (5 bases each). The CDR3 consists of 16 residues. V lost 8 bases, J lost 4 bases, and 23 bases lay in between. Germline V gives CDR1 SEHNR, CDR2 FQNEAQ (reference sequence). In nucleotides, the CDR3 is TGTGCCAGCCACCCAGGGAGAGGGGAAAGAGGAGAGACCCAGTACTTC. Amino acid sequence: CASHPGRGERGETQYF. Filled out from reference TRBV7-9 and TRBJ2-5, the complete variable domain reads DTGVSQNPRHKITKRGQNVTFRCDPISEHNRLYWYRQTLGQGPEFLTYFQNEAQLEKSRLLSDRFSAERPKGSFSTLEIQRTEQGDSAMYLCASHPGRGERGETQYFGPGTRLLVL.

This chain uses TRBV6-1 with TRBJ1-4, with D perhaps TRBD1 (6 bases). V was pared by 1 base and J by 5 bases, with 14 bases between. CDR3 length: 16 residues. Germline lookup yields CDR1 MNHNS and CDR2 SASEGT. CDR3 sequence reads: CASSEGFGQGNEKLFF. In DNA, the CDR3 is TGTGCCAGCAGTGAAGGCTTCGGGCAGGGGAATGAAAAACTGTTTTTT.

This chain joins TRBV2 and TRBJ1-1; D not certain. Trimming stripped 2 bases from V and 11 bases from J, with 15 bases between. CDR1 is SNHLY, CDR2 FYNNEI, per germline. The length of the CDR3 is 13 residues. The CDR3 region is CASSESGLVDAFF. The CDR3 bases are TGTGCCAGCAGTGAATCAGGTCTCGTCGATGCTTTCTTT. The variable domain in full, completed from reference TRBV2 and TRBJ1-1, reads EPEVTQTPSHQVTQMGQEVILRCVPISNHLYFYWYRQILGQKVEFLVSFYNNEISEKSEIFDDQFSVERPDGSNFTLKIRSTKLEDSAMYFCASSESGLVDAFFGQGTRLTVV.

The chain recombines TRBV6-5 with TRBJ1-3; a possible D gene is TRBD1 (5 bases). The V and J ends lost 6 bases and 0 bases respectively, with 12 bases between them. The V gene's germline CDR1 is MNHEY and CDR2 SVGAGI. The CDR3 totals 15 residues. The CDR3 region is CASRRDRYSGNTIYF. The CDR3 DNA sequence: TGTGCCAGCAGGCGAGACAGATACTCTGGAAACACCATATATTTT.

Only one count was recorded for this clone. The chain employs TRBV24-1 and TRBJ2-1; 8 nucleotides agree with TRBD2. Germline lookup yields CDR1 KGHDR and CDR2 SFDVKD. CDR3 length: 16 amino acids. V dropped 2 bases and J dropped 1; count of bases not matched to a gene: 3. As DNA, the CDR3 is TGTGCCACCAGTGATTCCTCTAGCGGGTCCTACAATGAGCAGTTCTTC. Encoded protein: CATSDSSSGSYNEQFF.

The chain is built from TRBV19 and TRBJ2-1, with 7 nucleotides matching TRBD1. The V gene end was trimmed by 4 bases and the J gene end by 5 bases; junction bases not matched to a gene: 8. The germline gives CDR1 LNHDA, CDR2 SQIVND (reference sequence). The CDR3 runs 15 residues. The CDR3 spells CASSTGTAPNNEQFF. The CDR3 DNA sequence: TGTGCCAGTAGTACCGGGACAGCCCCTAACAATGAGCAGTTCTTC.

The rearrangement joins TRBV5-4 to TRBJ2-1, with 8 bases that match TRBD2. Germline V gene data show CDR1 as SGHNT and CDR2 as YYREEE (reference sequence). Trimming took 0 bases from V and 1 from J; bases not matched to a gene: 6. The CDR3 loop spans 17 amino acids. CDR3 sequence: CASSLGGGLASYNEQFF. In DNA, the CDR3 is TGTGCCAGCAGCTTGGGCGGGGGGCTAGCTTCCTACAATGAGCAGTTCTTC.

This clone came up a few times. The chain uses TRBV9 and TRBJ2-2; D is perhaps TRBD1 (7 bases). V was shortened by 7 bases and J by 2 bases, with 12 bases between the two germline ends. In germline, CDR1 is SGDLS, CDR2 YYNGEE. The CDR3 consists of 14 residues. This CDR3 reads CASGQGGNTGELFF. In nucleotides, the CDR3 is TGTGCCAGCGGGCAGGGGGGTAACACCGGGGAGCTGTTTTTT.

The rearrangement joins TRBV10-3 to TRBJ1-2, with 8 bases that match TRBD1. CDR3 length: 15 amino acids. Looked up from germline, CDR1 is ENHRY and CDR2 is SYGVKD. V gave up 3 bases and J gave up 4 bases; unmatched junction bases: 7. CDR3 sequence: CAISDKTGVSYGYTF. The CDR3 nucleotides are TGTGCCATCAGTGACAAGACAGGGGTATCCTATGGCTACACCTTC.

CDR3 amino acids: CASSFRRRGTLNEKLFF. CDR3 bases: TGTGCCAGCAGCTTCAGGAGGAGGGGAACCTTAAATGAAAAACTGTTTTTT. This sequence joins TRBV5-6 and TRBJ1-4, with a tentative D call TRBD1 (5 bases). The CDR3 consists of 17 residues. The germline gives CDR1 SGHDT, CDR2 YYEEEE. V was pared by 2 bases and J by 5 bases, with 19 bases between.

The chain has TRBV27 and TRBJ2-1; 7 positions match TRBD2. The V segment lost 5 bases and the J segment 13 bases; nucleotides outside the gene matches: 20. From germline, CDR1 is MNHEY and CDR2 SMNVEV (reference sequence). This CDR3 comprises 16 residues. CDR3 sequence (DNA): TGTGCCAGCAGTGGACCCAATCGAGGTGGTTCTAGCGGCCAGTTCTTC. Protein: CASSGPNRGGSSGQFF.

V gene TRBV10-1 combines with J gene TRBJ2-1; 11 nucleotides match TRBD2. V dropped 7 bases and J dropped 7; count of bases not matched to a gene: 9. This CDR3 spans 15 amino acids. Germline values: CDR1 WNHNN, CDR2 SYGVQD (reference sequence). DNA of the CDR3: TGCGCCAGCAAGGTAGCGGGAGGGACTAGGAATGAGCAGTTCTTC. It translates to CASKVAGGTRNEQFF.

The chain uses TRBV2 and TRBJ1-5, with D possibly matching TRBD1 (5 bases). The V end lost 1 base, the J end lost 9 bases, and 19 bases lay between the germline ends. CDR3 length: 16 amino acids. Per the germline V gene, CDR1 is SNHLY and CDR2 is FYNNEI. The CDR3 region has the DNA TGTGCCAGCAGTGAAGAGGGAGCGGCAGGGCTTCTGCCCCAGCATTTT. It specifies CASSEEGAAGLLPQHF.

The chain carries TRBV4-2 and TRBJ2-1; 7 bases are a match to TRBD2. Germline values: CDR1 LGHNA, CDR2 YNFKEQ. V lost 1 base and J lost 2; bases outside the gene matches: 5. CDR3 length: 16 residues. In nucleotides, the CDR3 is TGTGCCAGCAGCCAAGGGGTCGCGGGGGCCTACAATGAGCAGTTCTTC. Encoded protein: CASSQGVAGAYNEQFF.

This chain uses TRBV7-9 with TRBJ1-1, with TRBD1 as a possible D gene (5 bases). Germline V gene data show CDR1 as SEHNR and CDR2 as FQNEAQ (reference sequence). The CDR3 has 14 residues. Trimming left V 3 bases short and J 2 bases short, with 10 bases between. CDR3 sequence reads: CASSFFRDNTEAFF. For the CDR3, the DNA is TGTGCCAGCAGCTTCTTCCGGGACAACACTGAAGCTTTCTTT.

The CDR3 nucleotides read TGTGCCAGTAGTATAGATCGGGATCAGCCCCAGCATTTT. Encoded protein: CASSIDRDQPQHF. This sequence joins TRBV19 and TRBJ1-5; D gene ambiguous. CDR1 is LNHDA, CDR2 SQIVND, per germline (reference sequence). Trimming pared 0 bases from V and 5 bases from J, leaving 5 bases between. This CDR3 spans 13 amino acids. Looking up the rest from reference TRBV19 and TRBJ1-5 gives the full variable domain: DGGITQSPKYLFRKEGQNVTLSCEQNLNHDAMYWYRQDPGQGLRLIYYSQIVNDFQKGDIAEGYSVSREKKESFPLTVTSAQKNPTAFYLCASSIDRDQPQHFGDGTRLSIL.

This sequence joins TRBV19 and TRBJ1-5; D gene uncertain. The CDR3 sequence is 15 residues long. From germline, CDR1 is LNHDA and CDR2 SQIVND (reference sequence). Trimming took 4 bases from V and 0 from J, leaving 10 bases between them. CDR3 in amino acids: CASSRGPNSNQPQHF. The CDR3, as DNA: TGTGCCAGTAGTAGAGGCCCTAATAGCAATCAGCCCCAGCATTTT. Drawing the rest from reference TRBV19 and TRBJ1-5, the complete variable domain is DGGITQSPKYLFRKEGQNVTLSCEQNLNHDAMYWYRQDPGQGLRLIYYSQIVNDFQKGDIAEGYSVSREKKESFPLTVTSAQKNPTAFYLCASSRGPNSNQPQHFGDGTRLSIL.